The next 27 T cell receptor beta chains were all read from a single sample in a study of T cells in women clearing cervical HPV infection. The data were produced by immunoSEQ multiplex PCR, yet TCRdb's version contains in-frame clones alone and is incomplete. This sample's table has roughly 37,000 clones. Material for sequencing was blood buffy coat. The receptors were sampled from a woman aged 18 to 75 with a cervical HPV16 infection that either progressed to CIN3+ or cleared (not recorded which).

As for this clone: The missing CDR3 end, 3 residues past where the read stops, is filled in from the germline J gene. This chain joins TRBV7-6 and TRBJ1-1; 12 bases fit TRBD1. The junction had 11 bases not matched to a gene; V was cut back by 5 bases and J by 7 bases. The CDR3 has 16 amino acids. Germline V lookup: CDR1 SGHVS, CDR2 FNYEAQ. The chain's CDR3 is CASSPRAGTGGNEAFF. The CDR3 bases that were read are TGTGCCAGCAGCCCCCGGGCCGGGACAGGGGGCAATGAA.

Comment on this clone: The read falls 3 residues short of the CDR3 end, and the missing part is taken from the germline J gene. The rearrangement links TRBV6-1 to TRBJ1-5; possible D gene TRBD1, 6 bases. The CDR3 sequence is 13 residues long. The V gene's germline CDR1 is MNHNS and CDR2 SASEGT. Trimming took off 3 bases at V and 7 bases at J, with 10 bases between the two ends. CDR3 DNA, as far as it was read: TGTGCCAGCAGTGACAGGGGAGAACAGCCC. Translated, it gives CASSDRGEQP. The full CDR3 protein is CASSDRGEQPQHF.

The sequenced part of the CDR3 DNA is TGTGCCAGCAGTGGACAGGGTAGGGATCAGCCC. Amino acid sequence: CASSGQGRDQP. The full CDR3 reads CASSGQGRDQPQHF. J is TRBJ1-5 and V is TRBV6-1; 7 bases align to TRBD1. From the germline J gene comes the end of the CDR3, since the read stops 3 residues before it. Germline values: CDR1 MNHNS, CDR2 SASEGT. The V segment lost 4 bases and the J segment 5 bases; nucleotides outside the gene matches: 5. The CDR3 length is 14 residues.

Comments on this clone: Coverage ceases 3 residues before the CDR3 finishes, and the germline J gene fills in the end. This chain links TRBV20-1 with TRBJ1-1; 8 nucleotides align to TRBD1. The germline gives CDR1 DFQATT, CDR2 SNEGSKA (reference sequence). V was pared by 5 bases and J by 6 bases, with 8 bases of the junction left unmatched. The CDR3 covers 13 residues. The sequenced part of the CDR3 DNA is TGCAGTGCTGGCCTACAGGGGGACGCTGAA. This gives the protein CSAGLQGDAE. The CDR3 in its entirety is CSAGLQGDAEAFF.

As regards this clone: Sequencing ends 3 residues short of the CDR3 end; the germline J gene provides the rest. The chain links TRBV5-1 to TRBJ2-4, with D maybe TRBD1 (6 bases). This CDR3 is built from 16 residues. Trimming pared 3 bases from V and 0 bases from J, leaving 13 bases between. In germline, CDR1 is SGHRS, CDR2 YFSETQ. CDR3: CASSYRTELAKNIQYF. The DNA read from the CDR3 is TGCGCCAGCAGCTATCGGACAGAACTAGCCAAAAACATT.

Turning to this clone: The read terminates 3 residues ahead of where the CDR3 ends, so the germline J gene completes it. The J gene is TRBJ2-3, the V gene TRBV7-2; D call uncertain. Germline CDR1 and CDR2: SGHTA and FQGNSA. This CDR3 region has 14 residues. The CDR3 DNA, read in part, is TGTGCCAGCAGCCGAACCGAAGGGTCGGAGACG. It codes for CASSRTEGSET. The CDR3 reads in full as CASSRTEGSETQYF. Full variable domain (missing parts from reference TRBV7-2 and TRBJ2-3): GAGVSQSPSNKVTEKGKDVELRCDPISGHTALYWYRQSLGQGLEFLIYFQGNSAPDKSGLPSDRFSAERTGGSVSTLTIQRTQQEDSAVYLCASSRTEGSETQYFGPGTRLTVL.

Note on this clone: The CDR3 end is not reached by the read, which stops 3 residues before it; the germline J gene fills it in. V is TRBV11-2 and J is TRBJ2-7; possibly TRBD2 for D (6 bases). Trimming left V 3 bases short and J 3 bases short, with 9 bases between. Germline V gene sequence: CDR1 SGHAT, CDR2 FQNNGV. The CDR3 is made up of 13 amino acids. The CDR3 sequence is CASSLNSGYEQYF. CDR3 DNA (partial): TGTGCCAGCAGCTTGAATAGCGGCTACGAG.

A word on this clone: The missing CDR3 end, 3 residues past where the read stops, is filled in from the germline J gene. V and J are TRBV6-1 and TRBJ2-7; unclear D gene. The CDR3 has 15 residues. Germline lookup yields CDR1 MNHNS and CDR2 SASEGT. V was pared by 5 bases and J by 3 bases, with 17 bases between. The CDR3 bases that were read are TGTGCCAGCAGTCAAGGGCCTCCCCGGGTCTACGAG. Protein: CASSQGPPRVYE. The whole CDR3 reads CASSQGPPRVYEQYF.

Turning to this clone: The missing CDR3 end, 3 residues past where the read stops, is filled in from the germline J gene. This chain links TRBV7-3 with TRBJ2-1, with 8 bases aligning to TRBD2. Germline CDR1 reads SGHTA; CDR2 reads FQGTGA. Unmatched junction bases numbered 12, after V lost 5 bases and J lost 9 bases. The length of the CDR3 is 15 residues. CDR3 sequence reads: CASSVRKAGEGEQFF. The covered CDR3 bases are TGTGCCAGCAGCGTAAGGAAAGCGGGAGAAGGTGAG.

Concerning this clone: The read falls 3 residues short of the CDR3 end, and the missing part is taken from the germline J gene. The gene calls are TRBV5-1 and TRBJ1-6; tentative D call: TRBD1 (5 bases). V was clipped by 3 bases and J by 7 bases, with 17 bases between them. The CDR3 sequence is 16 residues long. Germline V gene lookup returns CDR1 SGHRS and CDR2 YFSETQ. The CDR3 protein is CASSSSPTARNSPLHF. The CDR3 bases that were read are TGCGCCAGCAGCTCCTCACCGACAGCCAGGAATTCACCC.

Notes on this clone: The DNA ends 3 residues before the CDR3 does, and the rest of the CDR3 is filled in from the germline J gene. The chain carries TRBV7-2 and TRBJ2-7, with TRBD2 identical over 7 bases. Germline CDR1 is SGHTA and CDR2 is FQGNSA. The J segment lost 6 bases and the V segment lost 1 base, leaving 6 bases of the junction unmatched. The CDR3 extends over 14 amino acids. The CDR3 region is CASSLGPTSSEQYF. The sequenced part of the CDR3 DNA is TGTGCCAGCAGCTTAGGGCCGACTAGCAGCGAG.

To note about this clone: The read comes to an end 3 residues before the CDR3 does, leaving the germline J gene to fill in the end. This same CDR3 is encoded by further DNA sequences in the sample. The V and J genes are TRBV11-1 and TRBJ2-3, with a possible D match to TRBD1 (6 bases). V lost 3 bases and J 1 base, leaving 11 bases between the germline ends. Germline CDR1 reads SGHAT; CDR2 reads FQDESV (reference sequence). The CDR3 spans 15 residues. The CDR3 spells CASSFSGDRTDTQYF. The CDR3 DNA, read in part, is TGTGCCAGCAGCTTTTCAGGGGACCGCACAGATACG.

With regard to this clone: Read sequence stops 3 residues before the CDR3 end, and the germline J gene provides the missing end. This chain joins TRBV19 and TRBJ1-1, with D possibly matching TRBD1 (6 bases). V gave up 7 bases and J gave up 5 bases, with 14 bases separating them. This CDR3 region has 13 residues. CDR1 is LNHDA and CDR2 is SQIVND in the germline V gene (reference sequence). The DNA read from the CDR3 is TGTGCCAGTAATACAGGGAGGAGAACTGAA. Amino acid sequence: CASNTGRRTE. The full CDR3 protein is CASNTGRRTEAFF.

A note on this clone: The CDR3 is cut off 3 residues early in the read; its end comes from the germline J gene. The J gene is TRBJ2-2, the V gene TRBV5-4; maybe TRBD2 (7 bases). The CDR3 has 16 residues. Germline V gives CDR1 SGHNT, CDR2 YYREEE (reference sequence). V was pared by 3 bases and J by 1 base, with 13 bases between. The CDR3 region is CASSSIGGGNTGELFF. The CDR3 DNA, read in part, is TGTGCCAGCAGCTCGATAGGGGGGGGGAACACCGGGGAG.

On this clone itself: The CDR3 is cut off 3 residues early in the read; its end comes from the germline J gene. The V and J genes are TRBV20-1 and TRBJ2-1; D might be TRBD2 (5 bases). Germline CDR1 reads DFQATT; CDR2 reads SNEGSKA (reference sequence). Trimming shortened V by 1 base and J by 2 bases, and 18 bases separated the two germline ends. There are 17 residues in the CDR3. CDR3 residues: CSARVGLETRPYNEQFF. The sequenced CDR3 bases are TGCAGTGCTAGAGTTGGTCTAGAAACTAGGCCCTACAATGAG.

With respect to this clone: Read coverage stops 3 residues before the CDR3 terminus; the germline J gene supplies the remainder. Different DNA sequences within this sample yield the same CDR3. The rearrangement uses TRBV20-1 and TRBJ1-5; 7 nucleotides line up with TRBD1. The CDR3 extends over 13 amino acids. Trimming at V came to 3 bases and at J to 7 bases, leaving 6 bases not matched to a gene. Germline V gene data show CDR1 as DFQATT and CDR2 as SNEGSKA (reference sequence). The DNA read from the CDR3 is TGCAGTGCTAGGACAGGGTTTGACCAGCCC. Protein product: CSARTGFDQP. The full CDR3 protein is CSARTGFDQPQHF.

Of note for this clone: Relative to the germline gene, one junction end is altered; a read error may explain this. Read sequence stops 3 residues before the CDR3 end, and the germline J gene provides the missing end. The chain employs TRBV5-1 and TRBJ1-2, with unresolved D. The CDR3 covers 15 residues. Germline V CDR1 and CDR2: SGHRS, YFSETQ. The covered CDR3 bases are TGCGCCAGCAGCTTAGGTCTCGGAATCGACTATGGT. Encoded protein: CASSLGLGIDYG. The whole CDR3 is CASSLGLGIDYGYTF.

The chain's CDR3 is CASGGGSAKNIQYF. The CDR3 bases that were read are TGTGCCAGCGGAGGGGGATCGGCCAAAAACATT. The genes are TRBV2 and TRBJ2-4, with D perhaps given as TRBD1 or TRBD2 (6 bases each). The read terminates 3 residues ahead of where the CDR3 ends, so the germline J gene completes it. The CDR3 has 14 residues. Germline-derived CDR1 and CDR2 are SNHLY and FYNNEI. V was pared by 8 bases and J by 1 base, with 12 bases between.

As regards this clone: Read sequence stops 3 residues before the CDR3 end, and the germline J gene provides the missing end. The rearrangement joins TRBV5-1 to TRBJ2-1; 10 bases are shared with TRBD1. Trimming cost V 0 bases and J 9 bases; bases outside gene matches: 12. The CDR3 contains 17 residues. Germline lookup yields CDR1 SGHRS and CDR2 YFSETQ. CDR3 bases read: TGCGCCAGCAGCTTGGCCTCGCCCGGGACAGGGGACAGTGAG. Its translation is CASSLASPGTGDSE. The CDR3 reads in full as CASSLASPGTGDSEQFF.

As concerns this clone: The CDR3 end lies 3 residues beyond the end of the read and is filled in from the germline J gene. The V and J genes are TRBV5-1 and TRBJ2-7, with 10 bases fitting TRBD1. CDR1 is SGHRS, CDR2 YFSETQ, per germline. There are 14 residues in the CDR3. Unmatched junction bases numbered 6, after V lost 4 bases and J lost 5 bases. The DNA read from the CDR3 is TGCGCCAGCAGCCCCGGACAGGGGGTCGACGAG. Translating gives CASSPGQGVDE. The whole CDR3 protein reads CASSPGQGVDEQYF.

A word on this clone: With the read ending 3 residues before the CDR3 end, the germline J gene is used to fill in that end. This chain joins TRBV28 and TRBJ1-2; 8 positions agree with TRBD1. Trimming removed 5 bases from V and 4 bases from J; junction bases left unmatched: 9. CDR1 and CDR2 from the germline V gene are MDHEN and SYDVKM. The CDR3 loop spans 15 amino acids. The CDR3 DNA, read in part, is TGTGCCAGCAGTGCATCCGGGACAGGACTCTATGGC. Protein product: CASSASGTGLYG. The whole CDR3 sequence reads CASSASGTGLYGYTF.

The CDR3 DNA, read in part, is TGTGCCAGCAGCTTAATAGGGGGTTTCGAAGAGACC. Protein sequence: CASSLIGGFEET. The CDR3 as a whole reads CASSLIGGFEETQYF. The V and J genes are TRBV5-6 and TRBJ2-5, with a weak D call TRBD1 (6 bases). The CDR3 extends 3 residues past the end of the read, so its final part is completed from the germline J gene. This CDR3 is 15 amino acids long. Germline V gene lookup returns CDR1 SGHDT and CDR2 YYEEEE. Trimming removed 2 bases from V and 3 bases from J, with 14 bases in between.

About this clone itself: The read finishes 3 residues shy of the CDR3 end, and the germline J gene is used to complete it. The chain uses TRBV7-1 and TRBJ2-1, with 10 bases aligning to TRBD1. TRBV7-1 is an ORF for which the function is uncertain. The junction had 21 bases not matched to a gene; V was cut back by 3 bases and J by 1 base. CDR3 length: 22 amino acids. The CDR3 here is CASSSRFSGTGESIWSYNEQFF. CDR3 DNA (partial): TGTGCCAGCAGCTCTAGGTTCTCCGGGACAGGGGAAAGTATATGGTCCTACAATGAG.

The CDR3 region is CASSPSQEGQPQHF. CDR3 DNA, as far as it was read: TGTGCCAGCTCACCATCGCAAGAGGGGCAGCCC. The genes are TRBV18 and TRBJ1-5, with D possibly TRBD1 on 5 matching bases. The CDR3 is cut off 3 residues early in the read; its end comes from the germline J gene. CDR1 is KGHSH and CDR2 is LQKENI in the germline V gene. V lost 2 bases to trimming and J lost 7 bases, with 12 bases between them. The CDR3 is 14 residues long.

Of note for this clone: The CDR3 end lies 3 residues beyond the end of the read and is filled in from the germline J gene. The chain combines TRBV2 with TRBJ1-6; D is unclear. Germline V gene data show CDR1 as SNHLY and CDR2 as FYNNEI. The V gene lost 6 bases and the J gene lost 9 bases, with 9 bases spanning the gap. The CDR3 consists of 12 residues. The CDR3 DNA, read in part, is TGTGCCAGCAGGTATACAAGTTCACCC. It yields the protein CASRYTSSP. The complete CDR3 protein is CASRYTSSPLHF.

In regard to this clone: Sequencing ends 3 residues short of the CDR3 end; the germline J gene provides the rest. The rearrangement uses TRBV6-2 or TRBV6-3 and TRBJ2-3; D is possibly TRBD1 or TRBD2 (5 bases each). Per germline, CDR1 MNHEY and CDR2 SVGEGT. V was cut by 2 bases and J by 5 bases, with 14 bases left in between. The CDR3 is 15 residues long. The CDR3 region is CASSYEGAGGDTQYF. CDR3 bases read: TGTGCCAGCAGTTACGAAGGGGCCGGAGGAGATACG.

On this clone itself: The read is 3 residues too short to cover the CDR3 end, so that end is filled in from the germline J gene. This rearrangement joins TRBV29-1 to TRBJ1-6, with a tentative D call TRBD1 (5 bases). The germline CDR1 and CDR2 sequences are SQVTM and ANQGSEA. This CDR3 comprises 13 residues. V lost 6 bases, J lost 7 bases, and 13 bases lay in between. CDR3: CSVSQGTNSPLHF. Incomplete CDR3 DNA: TGCAGCGTGTCCCAGGGTACCAATTCACCC. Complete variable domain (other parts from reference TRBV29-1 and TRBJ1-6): SAVISQKPSRDICQRGTSLTIQCQVDSQVTMMFWYRQQPGQSLTLIATANQGSEATYESGFVIDKFPISRPNLTFSTLTVSNMSPEDSSIYLCSVSQGTNSPLHFGNGTRLTVT.